This T cell receptor (beta chain) originates from a study of control samples from healthy donors and cancer patients. The protocol was immunoSEQ multiplex PCR, while the TCRdb copy is restricted to in-frame clones and leaves out a portion. The sample has 150,000 to 200,000 clones, roughly 90% seen once. Looked up from germline, CDR1 is SQVTM and CDR2 is ANQGSEA. This CDR3 comprises 15 residues. V lost 1 base to trimming and J lost 1 base, with 13 bases between them. The chain recombines TRBV29-1 with TRBJ1-1; tentative D call: TRBD1 (6 bases). The origin of this receptor is a woman between 50 and 59 years old in good health. The material sequenced was blood. The CDR3 loop is CSVEGGGVRNTEAFF. The CDR3 bases are TGCAGCGTTGAAGGAGGGGGGGTGAGGAACACTGAAGCTTTCTTT.